This T cell receptor (beta chain) was identified in a study of preoperative IRX-2 immunotherapy in early breast cancer. Germline-derived CDR1 and CDR2 are LNHDA and SQIVND (reference sequence). With 7 bases clipped from V and 6 bases from J, the junction kept 8 bases outside the gene matches. The CDR3 sequence is 13 residues long. TCRdb's copy holds only in-frame clones and misses some; the assay was immunoSEQ multiplex PCR. The table records 3,000 to 4,000 clones, roughly three quarters of them present only once. Treatment described: preoperative locoregional IRX-2 cytokine immunotherapy. Patients received preoperative, locoregional IRX-2 cytokine immunotherapy in a phase Ib study.

This chain connects TRBV19 to TRBJ1-2; TRBD1 agrees at 7 bases. This clonotype was sampled from a human donor with breast cancer. The sample consisted of tumor tissue, taken after IRX-2 immunotherapy. CDR3 nucleotide sequence: TGTGCCAGTAATCCGCAGGGGGAGAATGGCTACACCTTC. This encodes CASNPQGENGYTF.